A selection of T cell receptor beta chains follows, all from one sample in a study of T cell responses to AZD1222 COVID-19 vaccine. Method: immunoSEQ multiplex PCR; TCRdb's copy keeps in-frame clones and lacks some. The sample lists over 100,000 clones, about 88% occurring once. The material sequenced was peripheral blood, taken on day 0 of AZD1222 vaccination. The receptors originated from an adult in good health. CDR3s include the opening cysteine and the closing phenylalanine or tryptophan. The D gene is left open where the match is weak. Some rows mark clone size as missing; the rest say once, few, many or name a class of expanded clone.

>TRBV5-1|once|.|TRBJ2-4
CASSLDIGVAKNIQYF
TGCGCCAGCAGCTTGGATATCGGGGTAGCCAAAAACATTCAGTACTTC
>TRBV7-8|.|.|TRBJ1-4
CASSFEGPVSNEKLFF
TGTGCCAGCAGCTTCGAAGGGCCGGTGTCTAATGAAAAACTGTTTTTT
>TRBV5-1|.|TRBD2|TRBJ2-5
CASSLTGLAGQETQYF
TGCGCCAGCAGCTTGACGGGACTAGCGGGCCAAGAGACCCAGTACTTC
>TRBV9|.|.|TRBJ2-3
CASSVGGGGQDTQYF
TGTGCCAGCAGCGTAGGTGGGGGGGGACAAGATACGCAGTATTTT
>TRBV4-2|.|TRBD1|TRBJ2-7
CASSLDRGEQYF
TGTGCCAGCAGCCTGGACAGGGGCGAGCAGTACTTC
>TRBV27|.|TRBD1|TRBJ1-2
CASSPQGSYGYTF
TGTGCCAGCAGTCCACAGGGGAGCTATGGCTACACCTTC
>TRBV2|once|TRBD1|TRBJ2-4
CAREDRGQAKNIQYF
TGTGCCAGAGAGGACAGGGGGCAAGCCAAAAACATTCAGTACTTC
>TRBV12-3/TRBV12-4|.|.|TRBJ2-7
CASSLLENEQYF
TGTGCCAGCAGTTTATTAGAGAACGAGCAGTACTTC
>TRBV10-1|.|.|TRBJ1-1
CASSEGENTEAFF
TGCGCCAGCAGTGAGGGGGAGAACACTGAAGCTTTCTTT
>TRBV6-5|.|TRBD1|TRBJ1-2
CASSKQGAGYGYTF
TGTGCCAGCAGCAAACAGGGGGCTGGCTATGGCTACACCTTC
>TRBV18|.|TRBD1|TRBJ2-7
CASSAMDRYEQYF
TGTGCCAGCTCAGCCATGGACAGGTACGAGCAGTACTTC
>TRBV5-5|.|.|TRBJ2-1
CASSIYDASYNEQFF
TGTGCCAGCAGCATCTACGACGCATCCTACAATGAGCAGTTCTTC
>TRBV19|.|.|TRBJ2-5
CASSIGEGETQYF
TGTGCCAGTAGTATAGGAGAGGGAGAGACCCAGTACTTC
>TRBV4-1|.|.|TRBJ1-1
CASSQIGGSTEAFF
TGCGCCAGCAGCCAAATAGGGGGGAGCACTGAAGCTTTCTTT
>TRBV7-9|.|TRBD1|TRBJ2-1
CASSHSGTGANNEQFF
TGTGCCAGCAGCCATTCCGGGACAGGGGCGAACAATGAGCAGTTCTTC
>TRBV5-8|.|.|TRBJ1-1
CASSLEGSTEAFF
TGTGCCAGCAGCTTGGAGGGGAGCACTGAAGCTTTCTTT
>TRBV6-1|.|.|TRBJ1-5
CASSEGTPYSNQPQHF
TGTGCCAGCAGTGAAGGGACGCCTTATAGCAATCAGCCCCAGCATTTT
>TRBV12-3/TRBV12-4|few|.|TRBJ2-3
CASSLSFADTQYF
TGTGCCAGCAGTTTATCATTTGCAGATACGCAGTATTTT
>TRBV2|.|TRBD1|TRBJ2-3
CASSDGQGHVGTDTQYF
TGTGCCAGCAGTGACGGACAGGGCCATGTTGGCACAGATACGCAGTATTTT
>TRBV7-9|.|.|TRBJ1-2
CASIGRPYTNYGYTF
TGTGCCAGCATCGGCAGGCCTTACACTAACTATGGCTACACCTTC
>TRBV29-1|.|TRBD2|TRBJ2-7
CSVNGLVGLAYEQYF
TGCAGCGTCAATGGACTAGTGGGGTTAGCCTACGAGCAGTACTTC
>TRBV7-7|few|.|TRBJ2-2
CASSWGQGGTGELFF
TGTGCTAGCAGCTGGGGGCAGGGTGGCACCGGGGAGCTGTTTTTT
>TRBV23-1|.|.|TRBJ1-5
CASSLGGSNQPQHF
TGCGCCAGCAGTCTTGGGGGGAGCAATCAGCCCCAGCATTTT
>TRBV27|.|.|TRBJ1-3
CASSLSGTGFSGNTIYF
TGTGCCAGCAGTTTATCGGGCACGGGCTTCTCTGGAAACACCATATATTTT
>TRBV7-3|.|.|TRBJ2-7
CASSLSQLGEQYF
TGTGCCAGCAGCTTAAGCCAGCTCGGCGAGCAGTACTTC
>TRBV3-1/TRBV3-2|.|.|TRBJ1-1
CASSERGRNTEAFF
TGTGCCAGCAGCGAGCGGGGGCGGAACACTGAAGCTTTCTTT
>TRBV19|.|.|TRBJ2-3
CASSIQGRGTQYF
TGTGCCAGTAGTATCCAGGGGAGGGGTACGCAGTATTTT
>TRBV9|.|.|TRBJ1-1
CASSVNSGDAEAFF
TGTGCCAGCAGCGTAAATTCAGGGGACGCTGAAGCTTTCTTT
>TRBV5-1|once|TRBD2|TRBJ2-3
CASSWQLAGADTQYF
TGCGCCAGCAGCTGGCAACTAGCGGGGGCGGATACGCAGTATTTT
>TRBV27|.|TRBD2|TRBJ2-3
CASSFTSDIDTQYF
TGTGCCAGCAGTTTCACTAGCGATATAGATACGCAGTATTTT
>TRBV19|.|.|TRBJ2-3
CASSPDQGGADTQYF
TGTGCCAGTAGTCCCGATCAGGGGGGGGCGGATACGCAGTATTTT
>TRBV10-3|once|TRBD1|TRBJ1-2
CAISPGTAANYGYTF
TGTGCCATCAGCCCCGGGACAGCCGCTAACTATGGCTACACCTTC
>TRBV28|.|.|TRBJ2-7
CASSWGGGLLYEQYF
TGTGCCAGCAGTTGGGGCGGGGGCCTTCTCTACGAGCAGTACTTC
>TRBV7-2|once|.|TRBJ1-1
CASSLFRWGNTEAFF
TGTGCCAGCAGCCTCTTCAGGTGGGGAAACACTGAAGCTTTCTTT
>TRBV23-1|.|.|TRBJ1-2
CASSRGQGNYGYTF
TGCGCCAGCAGTCGTGGGCAGGGGAACTATGGCTACACCTTC
>TRBV3-1/TRBV3-2|.|.|TRBJ2-1
CASSQVGGYNEQFF
TGTGCCAGCAGCCAAGTGGGGGGATACAATGAGCAGTTCTTC
>TRBV7-3|.|TRBD2|TRBJ2-2
CASSPRWGGKDTGELFF
TGTGCCAGCAGCCCCCGTTGGGGGGGTAAGGACACCGGGGAGCTGTTTTTT
>TRBV6-5|.|TRBD1|TRBJ1-1
CASRQDRGYHAFF
TGTGCCAGCAGACAGGACAGGGGGTATCATGCTTTCTTT
>TRBV9|once|.|TRBJ2-3
CASSPDRNTDTQYF
TGTGCCAGCAGCCCGGACAGAAACACAGATACGCAGTATTTT
>TRBV6-2/TRBV6-3|once|.|TRBJ1-5
CASSYSLNQPQHF
TGTGCCAGCAGTTACTCGCTGAATCAGCCCCAGCATTTT
>TRBV19|.|.|TRBJ1-2
CASSIMGNGYTF
TGTGCCAGTAGTATCATGGGAAATGGCTACACCTTC
>TRBV5-1|.|.|TRBJ2-7
CASSFGGGSGDSYEQYF
TGCGCCAGCAGCTTCGGGGGAGGTTCCGGGGACTCCTACGAGCAGTACTTC
>TRBV7-9|.|.|TRBJ2-3
CASSRSGGTTDTQYF
TGTGCCAGCAGCCGCAGTGGGGGGACCACAGATACGCAGTATTTT
>TRBV6-5|.|TRBD1|TRBJ1-1
CASNHLGQVNTEAFF
TGTGCCAGCAACCATCTAGGACAGGTGAACACTGAAGCTTTCTTT
>TRBV6-2/TRBV6-3|once|.|TRBJ2-7
CASSINDRSYEQYF
TGTGCCAGCAGCATCAATGACAGATCCTACGAGCAGTACTTC
>TRBV4-1|.|.|TRBJ1-3
CASSQDQGSGNTIYF
TGCGCCAGCAGCCAAGATCAGGGATCGGGAAACACCATATATTTT
>TRBV4-2|.|TRBD2|TRBJ2-1
CASSQAWSSGGVVNEQFF
TGTGCCAGCAGCCAAGCATGGTCTAGTGGGGGGGTTGTGAATGAGCAGTTCTTC
>TRBV5-4|few|TRBD1|TRBJ1-1
CASSLEAGGYTEAFF
TGTGCCAGCAGCTTGGAGGCAGGGGGTTACACTGAAGCTTTCTTT